The present entry profiles one TCR beta chain with its context. Its antigen remains unidentified. V and J lose 4 bases and 0 bases, and a span of 19 bases separates them. Per the germline V gene, MNHNS is the CDR1 and SASEGT is the CDR2. The CDR3 goes from the cysteine to the phenylalanine over 19 residues. The CDR3 DNA has 57 bases and is translated from base 1. The cohort consisted of some 730 healthy bone marrow donors. Cohort members were all nominally healthy when sampled, although unrecorded immune exposures were likely present. The donor tested CMV seronegative and was one of the 352 seronegative cohort members. Each donor provided a peripheral blood sample, and peripheral blood mononuclear cells were used for TCR beta sequencing. Genomic DNA extraction from the blood cell samples was performed with the Qiagen DNeasy Blood Extraction Kit. Libraries were prepared through the immunoSEQ multiplex PCR assay. The multiplex PCR relied on a mix of 60 forward primers for TCR Vbeta segments and 13 reverse primers for TCR Jbeta segments. The CDR3 region of rearranged TCR beta genes was amplified from genomic DNA by a multiplex PCR assay. The Illumina HiSeq System was used to sequence the amplified TCR beta libraries as 87-base-pair reads. For the original study's pipeline: Across the 500 to 850 repertoires, a later analysis counted 80 million or so unique TCR beta chains, roughly 11 million of which were shared by at least two donors. Raw reads were error-corrected and collapsed into unique sequences by a nearest-neighbor algorithm in which closely related sequences were merged to remove PCR and sequencing errors. To assign V, D and J gene segments, CDR3 sequences were aligned to IMGT reference sequences. Each retained sequence needed at least a six-nucleotide match to both a V gene segment and a J gene segment. Rearrangements were called productive when the CDR3 lacked stop codons and stayed in frame with V and J; all others were non-productive. CDR3 was defined according to IMGT convention as the region running from the second conserved V-encoded cysteine to the conserved J-encoded phenylalanine. Sequences without an unambiguous match to a single V gene segment were excluded from the earlier analysis of several hundred of the donors. An earlier analysis of fewer than 650 of the donors classified V segments as functional when productive rearrangements were above 56.7% and as segregating when the standard deviation between donors was above 5%. A statistical classification framework was built for diagnosing cytomegalovirus status from the catalog of TCR beta chain sequences. In a later analysis, TCR nucleotide sequences were compared against IMGT/GENE-DB human TR gene sequences so that V and J genes could be assigned. A later analysis assigned CDR3 sequences and most-parsimonious VDJ recombination scenarios with the TCRdist pipeline. In a later analysis, each TCR beta chain was defined by its CDR3 amino acid sequence together with its V-gene family, and reads lacking a unique V-gene family were excluded. To address suspected cross-contamination and a sequencing artifact, a later analysis removed roughly 580 highly shared, low-generation-probability nucleotide sequences. In a later analysis, a clonal expansion index was calculated for each public chain from normalized within-repertoire ranks of inferred template counts. In a later analysis, generation probabilities were computed with a VDJ recombination model fitted to out-of-frame rearrangements, and the resulting probabilities were checked against IGoR. A later analysis scored TCR-TCR, TCR-HLA and TCR-CMV co-occurrence with hypergeometric tests, applying a repertoire-size bias correction to TCR pairs. To estimate false discovery rates, a later analysis permuted the HLA or CMV assignments 20 times. In a later analysis, co-occurring TCRs were grouped using DBSCAN, with TCRdist sequence similarity added in when clustering inside HLA-allele-positive subsets. Repertoires with fewer than 30,000 or more than 120,000 public chains were left out of co-occurrence clustering, as were about five repertoires with anomalous nucleotide sharing. This immuneACCESS table, as held by TCRdb, lists in-frame sequences with V and J called but not all clones. Of the missing ones, under half trace to an unresolved V gene in checked studies; the others have no known cause. Clonal size and the V and J genes are those of that table, whereas D and trimming came from the DNA. This sample's records show approximately 100,000 clones. The ten largest clones represent 0.5% to 0.7% of the sample.

The source of the sample is a study of cytomegalovirus exposure and HLA in healthy donors (dated by TCRdb to 2016 to 2017). Background on the whole study: An earlier analysis of approximately 640 of the donors reported about 250 Gb of sequence data and some 100 million unique TCR beta sequences from about 180 million T cells. About 280 gigabases of sequencing data and approximately 84 million unique TCR sequences were included in an early release covering about 600 HLA-typed donors. Of the approximately 400 genotyped donors, around 81% fell in the genetic ancestry cluster associated with self-reported Caucasian donors. The study was designed to test whether signatures of past pathogen exposure could be identified by cataloging public T cell receptors. The study profiled the T cell repertoires of about 640 subjects by immunosequencing and related them to cytomegalovirus serostatus. A separate validation cohort of over a hundred different subjects was used in addition to the 666-subject first cohort. High-throughput TCR immunosequencing, statistical association of individual TCRs with disease status, and machine learning were combined to predict cytomegalovirus infection status. A later analysis re-analyzed previously published TCR beta repertoires from about 730 donors and added high-resolution HLA genotyping to study TCR occurrence patterns. The later analysis used no new phenotypic data to find candidate immune exposures, relying instead on TCR beta sequences and their occurrence across donors. An earlier analysis of fewer than 750 of the donors used high-throughput TCR beta sequencing to judge whether each TCR beta V gene segment behaved as functional or pseudogenic. Donor age, sex, ethnicity and CMV serostatus were collected together with the repertoire data. A later genetic analysis used genome-wide SNP genotypes for about three fifths of the roughly 700 donors, treating that subset as a discovery cohort. Every discovery cohort repertoire had been produced on one sequencing platform. Class I and class II HLA loci were covered by the typing at four-digit resolution. The number of donors typed differed by locus, with about 629-640 for A, B, C, DRB1 and DQB1, more than 500 for DQA1, 606 for DPA1, and 472 for DPB1. Roughly 5 DR-DQ haplotypes were handled as single units for association and clustering because linkage in the cohort was strong. On average, roughly 240,000 unique TCR beta nucleotide sequences were sequenced per donor among fewer than 500 genotyped donors of the cohort, with roughly 18% of those sequences being non-productive. Study-wide findings and limitations: In a later analysis, TCR association rates were found to vary across HLA loci, with the most associated TCRs seen for DRB1 alleles and the fewest for HLA-C alleles. Correlated functional status among segregating V segments might reflect linkage disequilibrium, but an unknown experimental factor could not be ruled out. A further reported finding was that TCR beta sequences accurately predicted the HLA-A and HLA-B alleles for most subjects in the first cohort. In the study, about 150 TCR beta chains were listed as associated with cytomegalovirus. Specific HLA alleles were associated with more than 15,000 TCR beta sequences at a false discovery rate of 0.05 in a later analysis. Assigning TCR associations to individual alleles was difficult when HLA alleles, especially DR and DQ, strongly co-occurred. Sequencing depth was assumed to be roughly uniform across donors in the presence/absence analyses, though that assumption may not hold. Because HLA typing was missing for some donors at each locus, association tests included only the typed subset. According to a later genetic analysis, donors in an Asian-associated ancestry cluster had fewer N-insertions in productive TCRs than the roughly 700-donor mean. Immune exposure information for the cohort was limited to CMV serostatus. According to a later analysis, most CMV-associated TCR beta chains appeared to be HLA-restricted, and the HLA associations seemed to be driven largely by CMV exposure. A cluster of highly shared sequence variants was judged likely to be a technical artifact of the sequencing pipeline. In this cohort, only TCR beta chains were sequenced, and detectable features were limited by the absence of alpha or paired-chain data. An earlier analysis of approximately 540 of the donors showed that most TCR beta V segments appeared in productive rearrangements either about 90% or about 30% of the time, which broadly matched IMGT annotations. Most TCR sequences were seen in very few donors, while some public TCRs were found in many individuals. A later analysis reported that several top co-occurrence clusters appeared linked to parvovirus B19, influenza, CMV and Epstein-Barr virus. It was suggested by the authors that the approach could potentially be generalized to other disease states and immunological phenotypes. A later genetic analysis associated a missense DCLRE1C variant with V-gene and J-gene trimming of TCR beta chains, and an independent cohort replicated the association. A few of the identified cytomegalovirus-associated TCR beta chains were confirmed in vitro to be specific for cytomegalovirus antigens. In a later analysis, HLA-associated TCR beta chains were found to be more clonally expanded and to have lower generation probabilities than equally common non-associated chains. Cytomegalovirus status was reported to be diagnosed by the classifier with high specificity and sensitivity in both the original and validation cohorts. The earlier analysis of some 560 of the donors excluded roughly 17 rarely observed V segments, including chromosome 9 orphons, because counts were too low. The 87-base-pair reads could not distinguish some IMGT-functional V segments, including TRBV6-2 and TRBV6-3, so those segments were excluded.

Recombination connected TRBV6-1 to TRBJ1-6, and TRBD1 may be the D gene, going by 5 matching bases. The sequence was obtained from a man over 45 in good health and CMV-seronegative. The sample was PBMCs. In nucleotide form, the sequence is TGTGCCAGCAGTGGATGGCGGGGGGTTACGAGCTCCTATAATTCACCCCTCCACTTT. It translates to CASSGWRGVTSSYNSPLHF.